Listed below are T cell receptor beta chains from one sample, sequenced in a study of CD8 T cells in ankylosing spondylitis. TCRdb itself ran the 5' RACE reads through MiXCR, one entry per CDR3 protein. The repertoire holds approximately 100,000 distinct CDR3 sequences, with around 24% as singletons. Sequencing input: synovial fluid, either unsorted or a sorted T cell fraction (not recorded which). These receptors originate from a male donor with ankylosing spondylitis. Both conserved end residues are part of each CDR3. D genes are given only for firm matches. For some rows the clone size is stated as once, few or many, or as a class when expanded; others skip it.

-,TRBV24-1,TRBJ2-3,-,TGTGCCACCAGTGACCCGGGAACCACTAGCACAGATACGCAGTATTTT,CATSDPGTTSTDTQYF
few,TRBV29-1,TRBJ2-1,TRBD2,TGCAGCGTGCTCCTAGCGGGAGTGGGTGAGCAGTTCTTC,CSVLLAGVGEQFF
-,TRBV19,TRBJ2-1,TRBD2,TGTGCCAGTAGTTCCCCTCCTAACCCCGGGGGGAAGCAGTTCTTC,CASSSPPNPGGKQFF
-,TRBV20-1,TRBJ2-7,-,TGCAGTGCTAGTTGGGCAGGGAAGTACTACGAGCAGTACTTC,CSASWAGKYYEQYF
few,TRBV5-1,TRBJ1-4,-,TGCGCCAGCAGCTGGGCATCGGGCGATGAAAAACTGTTTTTT,CASSWASGDEKLFF
few,TRBV7-9,TRBJ1-2,TRBD1,TGTGCCAGCAGCTTAGCAGGGGGCGACTATGGCTACACCTTC,CASSLAGGDYGYTF
-,TRBV2,TRBJ2-1,-,TGTGCCAGCAAGCCAGGGTATTACAATGAGCAGTTCTTC,CASKPGYYNEQFF
-,TRBV7-9,TRBJ2-1,TRBD2,TGTGCCAGCAGCTTAGAGCTACTAGCGGGATTCAGCGATGAGCAGTTCTTC,CASSLELLAGFSDEQFF
-,TRBV4-1,TRBJ2-5,TRBD2,TGCGCCAGCAGCCAAGTCGGGGGGGCGGTAGAGACCCAGTACTTC,CASSQVGGAVETQYF
few,TRBV10-3,TRBJ1-4,-,TGTGCCATCAGTGGGGAACGGCGTACTAATGAAAAACTGTTTTTT,CAISGERRTNEKLFF
-,TRBV12-3/TRBV12-4,TRBJ1-4,TRBD1,TGTGCCAGCAGGACAGGGAAAGGTGAAAAACTGTTTTTT,CASRTGKGEKLFF
-,TRBV3-1,TRBJ2-3,TRBD2,TGTGCCAGCAGCTCAGGACTAGCGGGACTCACAGATACGCAGTATTTT,CASSSGLAGLTDTQYF
-,TRBV5-1,TRBJ2-2,TRBD1,TGCGCCAGCAGCTTGACTACAGGGGTCGCCGGGGAGCTGTTTTTT,CASSLTTGVAGELFF
-,TRBV4-1,TRBJ2-1,TRBD2,TGCGCCAGCAGCCTGGGACTAGCGGCTGACAATGAGCAGTTCTTC,CASSLGLAADNEQFF
-,TRBV12-3/TRBV12-4,TRBJ2-2,TRBD2,TGTGCCAGCAGAGATCGTGGGGGGGGGAACACCGGGGAGCTGTTTTTT,CASRDRGGGNTGELFF
many,TRBV20-1,TRBJ2-7,TRBD1,TGCAGTGCTATCGGACAGGATGGAGGATACGAGCAGTACTTC,CSAIGQDGGYEQYF
-,TRBV2,TRBJ2-1,TRBD2,TGTGCCAGCAGTGTCAGACTAGCTGGGAATGAGCAGTTCTTC,CASSVRLAGNEQFF
-,TRBV5-1,TRBJ2-2,TRBD2,TGCGCCAGCAGGCATGAGGGAGGGACCACCGGGGAGCTGTTTTTT,CASRHEGGTTGELFF
-,TRBV7-2,TRBJ2-7,TRBD2,TGTGCCAGCAGTGCGGGACTAGACTCCTACGAGCAGTACTTC,CASSAGLDSYEQYF
-,TRBV20-1,TRBJ2-1,TRBD2,TGCAGTGCTAGGCTGGCTAGCGGGAATTCGAATGAGCAGTTCTTC,CSARLASGNSNEQFF
few,TRBV20-1,TRBJ2-3,TRBD2,TGCAGTGCTAGAGGAACATTAGCGGGAGTGGTAGATACGCAGTATTTT,CSARGTLAGVVDTQYF
-,TRBV11-2,TRBJ2-4,TRBD2,TGTGCCAGCAGCAGGACTAGTTTGGACATTCAGTACTTC,CASSRTSLDIQYF
many,TRBV12-3/TRBV12-4,TRBJ2-1,-,TGTGCCAGCAGTTTCGGTCCCGGTGAGCAGTTCTTC,CASSFGPGEQFF
-,TRBV20-1,TRBJ2-5,-,TGCAGTGCTTCTGTTAGTGGGGAGCAAGAGACCCAGTACTTC,CSASVSGEQETQYF
-,TRBV7-9,TRBJ2-1,-,TGTGCCAGCAGCTCGGGGTTTTCCGAGCAGTTCTTC,CASSSGFSEQFF
-,TRBV29-1,TRBJ2-1,-,TGCAGCGTTGAAGTTCGCAATGAGCAGTTCTTC,CSVEVRNEQFF
-,TRBV5-6,TRBJ1-3,-,TGTGCCAGCAGCTCGCCGGGGCGGGCGGCGAGAAACACCATATATTTT,CASSSPGRAARNTIYF
-,TRBV27,TRBJ1-1,-,TGTGCCAGCAGCCTGAGAGGTATAAGGGGGACTGAAGCTTTCTTT,CASSLRGIRGTEAFF
-,TRBV6-5,TRBJ2-1,TRBD2,TGTGCCAGCAGTTCCCCCCGGGGCGGGAGGCAAATGGATGAGCAGTTCTTC,CASSSPRGGRQMDEQFF
many,TRBV5-8,TRBJ1-5,-,TGTGCCAGCAGCTTACAGGGATTGAGGAAAAGCAATCAGCCCCAGCATTTT,CASSLQGLRKSNQPQHF
-,TRBV11-2,TRBJ1-1,-,TGTGCCAGCAGCTTACGGTACAGGGACACTGAAGCTTTCTTT,CASSLRYRDTEAFF
few,TRBV10-1,TRBJ2-3,TRBD2,TGCGCCAGCAGTGAGTCTCTGGGTTTGGGCGGGAGTGGCGCAGATACGCAGTATTTT,CASSESLGLGGSGADTQYF
-,TRBV7-2,TRBJ2-7,-,TGTGCCAGCAGTGGCGCCTACGAGCAGTACTTC,CASSGAYEQYF
few,TRBV3-1,TRBJ1-4,TRBD1,TGTGCCAGCAGCCAAGATTATGGTGGGACAGGGGTTGAAAAACTGTTTTTT,CASSQDYGGTGVEKLFF
medium-sized,TRBV7-9,TRBJ2-3,-,TGTGCCACTACCCGGGACCAACACACAGATACGCAGTATTTT,CATTRDQHTDTQYF
-,TRBV24-1,TRBJ2-5,TRBD1,TGTGCCACCAGTGATTCCCTGACAGGGCTAGGAGAGACCCAGTACTTC,CATSDSLTGLGETQYF
-,TRBV10-3,TRBJ2-3,-,TGTGCCATCAGCTCCACGACAGACCCTAGCACAGATACGCAGTATTTT,CAISSTTDPSTDTQYF
once,TRBV20-1,TRBJ2-3,TRBD2,TGCAGTCCCTATAGCGGGAGAACAGATACGCAGTATTTT,CSPYSGRTDTQYF
few,TRBV12-3/TRBV12-4,TRBJ2-4,-,TGTGCCAGCAGTTTGACAGTAATCAAAAACATTCAGTACTTC,CASSLTVIKNIQYF
-,TRBV7-2,TRBJ2-3,-,TGTGCCAGCAGCTTACAGGGAAATAGGAAAGCAGATACGCAGTATTTT,CASSLQGNRKADTQYF
medium-sized,TRBV14,TRBJ1-1,-,TGTGCCAGCAGCCCCCACCGCCAACGGGCTTTCTTT,CASSPHRQRAFF
few,TRBV18,TRBJ2-7,TRBD2,TGTGCCAGCTCACGGGGACTAGCGGAAGCCTACGAGCAGTACTTC,CASSRGLAEAYEQYF
-,TRBV5-1,TRBJ2-3,-,TGCGCCAGCAGCTACCACAGCAAGGGTAGCACAGATACGCAGTATTTT,CASSYHSKGSTDTQYF
-,TRBV29-1,TRBJ1-2,-,TGCAGCGTTGAGGAAGATGGCTACACCTTC,CSVEEDGYTF
few,TRBV7-8,TRBJ2-1,-,TGTGCCAGCAGCCCTCTGTCTGAGCAGTTCTTC,CASSPLSEQFF
-,TRBV2,TRBJ2-1,TRBD2,TGTGCCAGTGCGACTAGCGGGAGCTCCAAAGCCTACAATGAGCAGTTCTTC,CASATSGSSKAYNEQFF
many,TRBV20-1,TRBJ2-1,TRBD1,TGCAGTGCTAGAGCGGGACAGGGATACCTGGGGCAGTTCTTC,CSARAGQGYLGQFF
-,TRBV10-2,TRBJ1-2,TRBD1,TGCGCCAGCGCTGGGACAGGGATTCCCTATGGCTACACCTTC,CASAGTGIPYGYTF
many,TRBV4-1,TRBJ2-3,-,TGCGCCAGCAGCCAAGACCCAGGGACAGATACGCAGTATTTT,CASSQDPGTDTQYF